This T cell receptor (beta chain) appears in the sequencing data of a study of shared T cell receptors in the human thymus. Generated by immunoSEQ multiplex PCR, the TCRdb table keeps only in-frame clones and is missing some. This sample yields hundreds of thousands of clones, of which around 87% are seen a single time; roughly 0.0087% belongs to the top ten. The CDR3 is 13 amino acids. From germline, CDR1 is MNHNS and CDR2 SASEGT. Deletions cut 4 bases from V and 10 bases from J, with 17 bases between. The sample also formed part of further work on human thymus T cells. In that study: Unrelated people showed highly overlapping thymic repertoires, related research reported.

This chain uses TRBV6-1 with TRBJ2-7, with D tentatively TRBD2 (5 bases). The material sequenced was thymocytes. The sequence derives from a boy younger than two with a congenital heart defect. CDR3 in DNA: TGTGCCAGCAGTGGGGTTTTGGGAGACCGACAGTACTTC. Translation: CASSGVLGDRQYF.